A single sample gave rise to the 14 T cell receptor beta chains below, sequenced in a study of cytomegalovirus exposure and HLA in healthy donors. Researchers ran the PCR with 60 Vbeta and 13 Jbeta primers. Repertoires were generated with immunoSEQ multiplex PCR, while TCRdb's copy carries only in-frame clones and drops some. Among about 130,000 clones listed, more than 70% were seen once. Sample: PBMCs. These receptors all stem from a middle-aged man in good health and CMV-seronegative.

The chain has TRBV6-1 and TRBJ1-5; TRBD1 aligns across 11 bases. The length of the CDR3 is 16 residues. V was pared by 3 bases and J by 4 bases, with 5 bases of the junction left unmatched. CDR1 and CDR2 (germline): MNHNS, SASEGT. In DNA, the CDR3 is TGTGCCAGCAGTGACCTGGACAGGGGGCTAAATCAGCCCCAGCATTTT. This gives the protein CASSDLDRGLNQPQHF.

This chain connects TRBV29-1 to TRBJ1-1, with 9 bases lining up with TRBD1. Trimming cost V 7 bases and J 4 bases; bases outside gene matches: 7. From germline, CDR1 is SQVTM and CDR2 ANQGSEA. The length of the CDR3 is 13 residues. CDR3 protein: CSGAPDRGTEAFF. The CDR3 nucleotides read TGCAGCGGCGCCCCGGACAGGGGCACTGAAGCTTTCTTT. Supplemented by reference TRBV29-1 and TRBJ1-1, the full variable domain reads SAVISQKPSRDICQRGTSLTIQCQVDSQVTMMFWYRQQPGQSLTLIATANQGSEATYESGFVIDKFPISRPNLTFSTLTVSNMSPEDSSIYLCSGAPDRGTEAFFGQGTRLTVV.

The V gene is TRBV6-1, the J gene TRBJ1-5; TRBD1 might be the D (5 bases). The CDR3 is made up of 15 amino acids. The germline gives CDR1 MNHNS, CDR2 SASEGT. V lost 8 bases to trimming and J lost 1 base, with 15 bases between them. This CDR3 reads CASWEQELSNQPQHF. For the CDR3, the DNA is TGTGCCAGCTGGGAACAGGAGTTAAGCAATCAGCCCCAGCATTTT.

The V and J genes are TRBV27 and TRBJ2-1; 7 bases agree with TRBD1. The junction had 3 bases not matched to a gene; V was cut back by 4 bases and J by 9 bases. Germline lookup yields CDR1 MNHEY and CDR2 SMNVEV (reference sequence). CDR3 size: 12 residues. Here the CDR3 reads CASSSTGVEQFF. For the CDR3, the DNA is TGTGCCAGCAGTTCAACAGGGGTTGAGCAGTTCTTC.

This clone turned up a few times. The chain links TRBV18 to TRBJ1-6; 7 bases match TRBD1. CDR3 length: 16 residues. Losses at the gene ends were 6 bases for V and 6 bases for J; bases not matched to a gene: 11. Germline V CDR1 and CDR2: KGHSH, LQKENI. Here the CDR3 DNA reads TGTGCCAGCTCTCTTAATGACAGGGCGGCTAATTCACCCCTCCACTTT. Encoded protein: CASSLNDRAANSPLHF.

The CDR3 loop is CASSFSGRAFQTQYF. For the CDR3, the DNA is TGTGCCAGCAGTTTTTCCGGGAGGGCCTTCCAGACCCAGTACTTC. V is TRBV27 and J is TRBJ2-5; 8 bases are shared with TRBD2. The ends lost 3 bases at V and 6 bases at J; junction bases unmatched: 9. Germline CDR1 and CDR2: MNHEY and SMNVEV (reference sequence). This CDR3 region has 15 residues.

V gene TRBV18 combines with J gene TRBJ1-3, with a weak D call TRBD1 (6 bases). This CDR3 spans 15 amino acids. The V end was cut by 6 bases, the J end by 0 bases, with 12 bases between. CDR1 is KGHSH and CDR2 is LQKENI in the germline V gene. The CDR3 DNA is TGTGCCAGCTCCCCGGACAGATACTCTGGAAACACCATATATTTT. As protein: CASSPDRYSGNTIYF.

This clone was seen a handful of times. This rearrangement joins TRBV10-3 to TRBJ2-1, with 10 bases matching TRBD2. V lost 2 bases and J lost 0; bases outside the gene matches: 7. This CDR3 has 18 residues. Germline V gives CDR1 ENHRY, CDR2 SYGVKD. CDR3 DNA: TGTGCCATCAGTGAGACCGGGACTAGCGTAAGCTCCTACAATGAGCAGTTCTTC. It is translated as CAISETGTSVSSYNEQFF.

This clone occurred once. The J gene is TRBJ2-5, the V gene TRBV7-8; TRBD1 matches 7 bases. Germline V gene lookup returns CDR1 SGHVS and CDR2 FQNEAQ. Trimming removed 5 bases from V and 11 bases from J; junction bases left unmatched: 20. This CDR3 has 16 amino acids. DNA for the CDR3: TGTGCCAGCAGCCGGGACAGAGTTGCCCCAAATAGGGGGCAGTACTTC. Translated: CASSRDRVAPNRGQYF.

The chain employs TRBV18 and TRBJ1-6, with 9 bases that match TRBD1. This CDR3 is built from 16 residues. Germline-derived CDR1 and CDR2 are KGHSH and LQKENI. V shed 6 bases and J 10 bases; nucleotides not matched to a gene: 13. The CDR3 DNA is TGTGCCAGCTCTACCGGGACAGGGCACCTCGAATCACCCCTCCACTTT. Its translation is CASSTGTGHLESPLHF.

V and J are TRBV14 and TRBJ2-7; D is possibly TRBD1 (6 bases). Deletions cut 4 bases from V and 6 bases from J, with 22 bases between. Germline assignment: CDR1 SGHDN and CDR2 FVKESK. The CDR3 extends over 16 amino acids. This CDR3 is CASSLDSGVLSVEQYF. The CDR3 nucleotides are TGTGCCAGCAGCCTGGACTCAGGGGTTCTATCGGTCGAGCAGTACTTC.

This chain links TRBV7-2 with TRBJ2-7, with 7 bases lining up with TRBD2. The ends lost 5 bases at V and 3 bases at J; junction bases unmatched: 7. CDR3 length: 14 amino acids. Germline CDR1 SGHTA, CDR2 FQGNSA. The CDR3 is CASSQSGGYYEQYF. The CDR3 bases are TGTGCCAGCAGCCAATCCGGGGGGTACTACGAGCAGTACTTC.

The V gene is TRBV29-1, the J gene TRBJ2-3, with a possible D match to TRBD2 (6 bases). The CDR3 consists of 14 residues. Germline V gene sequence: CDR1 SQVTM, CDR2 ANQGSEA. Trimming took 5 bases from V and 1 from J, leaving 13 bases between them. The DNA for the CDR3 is TGCAGCGTTAAGGTCCAGCGGGGCACAGATACGCAGTATTTT. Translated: CSVKVQRGTDTQYF.

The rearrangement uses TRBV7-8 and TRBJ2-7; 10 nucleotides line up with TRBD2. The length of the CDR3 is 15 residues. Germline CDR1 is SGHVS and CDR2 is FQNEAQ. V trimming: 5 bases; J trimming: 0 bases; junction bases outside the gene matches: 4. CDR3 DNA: TGTGCCAGCAGCCCAGCGGGGGGGTCCTCCTACGAGCAGTACTTC. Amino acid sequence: CASSPAGGSSYEQYF.